The rows below give T cell receptor beta chains drawn from one sample of a study of metastatic and nonmetastatic thyroid tumors. Through MiXCR, TCRdb re-clonotyped the PCR reads. The table records about 6,500 clones, around a third of them present only once. The sample consisted of adjacent normal tissue. The receptors were sampled from a female donor with papillary thyroid cancer or a benign thyroid nodule (not recorded which). Some clones in this sample may be carry-over from other donors' samples. Both conserved end residues are part of each CDR3. Fields, in order: J gene, V gene, D gene, clone size, CDR3 length, CDR3 DNA, CDR3 protein. A D gene is named only where the DNA matches it firmly. Size values are once, few and many counts, or a class for expanded clones, and some rows have none.

J gene: TRBJ1-6; V gene: TRBV6-1; D gene: -; clone size: few; CDR3 length: 13; CDR3 DNA: TGTGCCAGCAGTCCCGGGGTAGAATCACCCCTCCACTTT; CDR3 protein: CASSPGVESPLHF
J gene: TRBJ2-2; V gene: TRBV5-1; D gene: -; clone size: -; CDR3 length: 17; CDR3 DNA: TGCGCCAGCAGCTTGGGGCACAGGGACCCGAACACCGGGGAGCTGTTTTTT; CDR3 protein: CASSLGHRDPNTGELFF
J gene: TRBJ2-3; V gene: TRBV4-2; D gene: TRBD2; clone size: -; CDR3 length: 16; CDR3 DNA: TGTGCCAGCAGCCCACTAGCGGGGGGCGCCACAGATACGCAGTATTTT; CDR3 protein: CASSPLAGGATDTQYF
J gene: TRBJ2-7; V gene: TRBV7-6; D gene: TRBD2; clone size: -; CDR3 length: 15; CDR3 DNA: TGTGCCAGCAGCCTAAGCGGGGGGGGCCTCTACGAGCAGTACTTC; CDR3 protein: CASSLSGGGLYEQYF
J gene: TRBJ2-7; V gene: TRBV12-3/TRBV12-4; D gene: -; clone size: few; CDR3 length: 14; CDR3 DNA: TGTGCCAGCAGTTTGCTTCCGGGACCCCTCGAGCAGTACTTC; CDR3 protein: CASSLLPGPLEQYF
J gene: TRBJ1-2; V gene: TRBV6-1; D gene: -; clone size: few; CDR3 length: 12; CDR3 DNA: TGTGCCAGCAGTGAACAAAACTATGGCTACACCTTC; CDR3 protein: CASSEQNYGYTF
J gene: TRBJ2-7; V gene: TRBV7-2; D gene: -; clone size: once; CDR3 length: 14; CDR3 DNA: TGTGGGTGGAGCCGGACCGAAGCTAGCTACGAGCAGTACTTC; CDR3 protein: CGWSRTEASYEQYF
J gene: TRBJ2-1; V gene: TRBV11-2; D gene: TRBD2; clone size: -; CDR3 length: 17; CDR3 DNA: TGTGCCAGCAGCTTCCCCCGTAGCGGGAGCTCCTACAATGAGCAGTTCTTC; CDR3 protein: CASSFPRSGSSYNEQFF
J gene: TRBJ2-5; V gene: TRBV7-6; D gene: -; clone size: -; CDR3 length: 13; CDR3 DNA: TGTGCCAGCAGCTTAGGGGAGGCAGAGACCCAGTACTTC; CDR3 protein: CASSLGEAETQYF
J gene: TRBJ1-2; V gene: TRBV2; D gene: TRBD1; clone size: -; CDR3 length: 11; CDR3 DNA: TGTGCCAGCGAGCCAGGGGGGGGCTACACCTTC; CDR3 protein: CASEPGGGYTF
J gene: TRBJ2-7; V gene: TRBV20-1; D gene: -; clone size: -; CDR3 length: 12; CDR3 DNA: TGCAGTGCAGGGGCCGCCCCTTACGAGCAGTACTTC; CDR3 protein: CSAGAAPYEQYF
J gene: TRBJ2-3; V gene: TRBV5-1; D gene: TRBD2; clone size: -; CDR3 length: 16; CDR3 DNA: TGCGCCAGCAGCGGGGGGACTAGCGGGCCAACAGATACGCAGTATTTT; CDR3 protein: CASSGGTSGPTDTQYF
J gene: TRBJ2-6; V gene: TRBV7-2; D gene: -; clone size: large; CDR3 length: 17; CDR3 DNA: TGTGCCAGCAGCTTAGCCGGTACTCCCTCTGGGGCCAACGTCCTGACTTTC; CDR3 protein: CASSLAGTPSGANVLTF
J gene: TRBJ2-7; V gene: TRBV6-5; D gene: TRBD2; clone size: few; CDR3 length: 16; CDR3 DNA: TGTGCCAGCAGTTACAACCGGGAGGTTGGGGGCTACGAGCAGTACTTC; CDR3 protein: CASSYNREVGGYEQYF
J gene: TRBJ2-1; V gene: TRBV24-1; D gene: TRBD2; clone size: -; CDR3 length: 15; CDR3 DNA: TGTGCCACCAGTGATTTGACACTAGCGGGGGAAACGCAGTTCTTC; CDR3 protein: CATSDLTLAGETQFF
J gene: TRBJ2-7; V gene: TRBV6-1; D gene: TRBD1; clone size: -; CDR3 length: 15; CDR3 DNA: TGTGCCAGCATCGTAGGGACAGGGGTGATTTACGAGCAGTACTTC; CDR3 protein: CASIVGTGVIYEQYF
J gene: TRBJ2-1; V gene: TRBV6-1; D gene: -; clone size: many; CDR3 length: 15; CDR3 DNA: TGTGCCAGCAGCCTTAGCGAAGGTGGTTACAATGAGCAGTTCTTC; CDR3 protein: CASSLSEGGYNEQFF
J gene: TRBJ2-7; V gene: TRBV12-3/TRBV12-4; D gene: -; clone size: few; CDR3 length: 13; CDR3 DNA: TGTGCCAGCAGTTTGCGGGAAGCCTACGAGCAGTACTTC; CDR3 protein: CASSLREAYEQYF
J gene: TRBJ1-1; V gene: TRBV12-3/TRBV12-4; D gene: -; clone size: -; CDR3 length: 17; CDR3 DNA: TGTGCCAGCAGTCGCATCGCGGAAGGTCGGGGGCGAACTGAAGCTTTCTTT; CDR3 protein: CASSRIAEGRGRTEAFF
J gene: TRBJ2-7; V gene: TRBV12-3/TRBV12-4; D gene: -; clone size: many; CDR3 length: 14; CDR3 DNA: TGTGCCAGCAGTTTTGGGCCAGTTCAAAACGAGCAGTACTTC; CDR3 protein: CASSFGPVQNEQYF
J gene: TRBJ1-4; V gene: TRBV6-1; D gene: TRBD1; clone size: -; CDR3 length: 16; CDR3 DNA: TGTGCCAGCAGTGCAACACAGGGGGCGGGAAATGAAAAACTGTTTTTT; CDR3 protein: CASSATQGAGNEKLFF
J gene: TRBJ1-4; V gene: TRBV7-3; D gene: -; clone size: medium-sized; CDR3 length: 13; CDR3 DNA: TGTGCCAGCAGCTTAACAGGGGGTGAAAAACTGTTTTTT; CDR3 protein: CASSLTGGEKLFF
J gene: TRBJ2-7; V gene: TRBV6-2/TRBV6-3; D gene: -; clone size: -; CDR3 length: 16; CDR3 DNA: TGTGCCAGCAGCAGCGTCCGCACGGGAAAGTTAAACGAGCAGTACTTC; CDR3 protein: CASSSVRTGKLNEQYF
J gene: TRBJ1-5; V gene: TRBV20-1; D gene: TRBD1; clone size: -; CDR3 length: 15; CDR3 DNA: TGCAGTGCTAGAGATGACAGGGGGGAATGGCAGCCCCAGCATTTT; CDR3 protein: CSARDDRGEWQPQHF
J gene: TRBJ2-2; V gene: TRBV12-5; D gene: TRBD1; clone size: -; CDR3 length: 15; CDR3 DNA: TGTGCTAGTGGTTTGGTCACAGGGGGAATCGGGGAGCTGTTTTTT; CDR3 protein: CASGLVTGGIGELFF
J gene: TRBJ2-1; V gene: TRBV28; D gene: -; clone size: few; CDR3 length: 14; CDR3 DNA: TGTGCCAGCACCACGGACATGTATAACAATGAGCAGTTCTTC; CDR3 protein: CASTTDMYNNEQFF
J gene: TRBJ1-2; V gene: TRBV6-2/TRBV6-3; D gene: -; clone size: -; CDR3 length: 18; CDR3 DNA: TGTGCCTCCTCTGGTCCAGCCCTCGCCAGTTATCCTAACTATGGCTACACCTTC; CDR3 protein: CASSGPALASYPNYGYTF
J gene: TRBJ1-3; V gene: TRBV9; D gene: -; clone size: -; CDR3 length: 12; CDR3 DNA: TGTGCCAGCAGCCGGTCTGGAAACACCATATATTTT; CDR3 protein: CASSRSGNTIYF
J gene: TRBJ2-1; V gene: TRBV12-3/TRBV12-4; D gene: TRBD2; clone size: few; CDR3 length: 18; CDR3 DNA: TGTGCCAGCAGTTACACCCCACTGACTAGCGGGAGCGTGGATGAGCAGTTCTTC; CDR3 protein: CASSYTPLTSGSVDEQFF
J gene: TRBJ2-3; V gene: TRBV24-1; D gene: -; clone size: -; CDR3 length: 15; CDR3 DNA: TGTGCCACCAAACCGTTGTGGGGGCGCACAGATACGCAGTATTTT; CDR3 protein: CATKPLWGRTDTQYF
J gene: TRBJ1-2; V gene: TRBV19; D gene: -; clone size: few; CDR3 length: 10; CDR3 DNA: TGTGCCAGTAGCGCCTATGGCTACACCTTC; CDR3 protein: CASSAYGYTF
J gene: TRBJ2-5; V gene: TRBV6-1; D gene: -; clone size: few; CDR3 length: 14; CDR3 DNA: TGTGCCAGCAGAGCCCGGACAGTCCAAGAGACCCAGTACTTC; CDR3 protein: CASRARTVQETQYF
J gene: TRBJ2-1; V gene: TRBV2; D gene: TRBD2; clone size: -; CDR3 length: 15; CDR3 DNA: TGTGCCAGCAGTGAATTGGGCGGGAGGGGAAATGAGCAGTTCTTC; CDR3 protein: CASSELGGRGNEQFF
J gene: TRBJ1-1; V gene: TRBV4-3; D gene: -; clone size: medium-sized; CDR3 length: 17; CDR3 DNA: TGCGCCAGCAGCCAAGATACCCTCTCCCTGCAACTGACGAAAGCTTTCTTT; CDR3 protein: CASSQDTLSLQLTKAFF
J gene: TRBJ1-5; V gene: TRBV20-1; D gene: TRBD1; clone size: -; CDR3 length: 14; CDR3 DNA: TGCAGTGCGTCCACCGGGACAGGGGCTCAGCCACAGCACTTT; CDR3 protein: CSASTGTGAQPQHF
J gene: TRBJ1-3; V gene: TRBV6-5; D gene: -; clone size: -; CDR3 length: 15; CDR3 DNA: TGTGCCAGCAGTTACAGCGTGACCTCTGGAAACACCATATATTTT; CDR3 protein: CASSYSVTSGNTIYF
J gene: TRBJ2-5; V gene: TRBV2; D gene: -; clone size: medium-sized; CDR3 length: 14; CDR3 DNA: TGTGCCAGCAGTGATACCAGGTTAAAAGAGACCCAGTACTTC; CDR3 protein: CASSDTRLKETQYF
J gene: TRBJ1-2; V gene: TRBV6-5; D gene: TRBD1; clone size: -; CDR3 length: 14; CDR3 DNA: TGTGCCAGCAGTTACTCTGGACAGGGGCATGGCTACACCTTC; CDR3 protein: CASSYSGQGHGYTF
J gene: TRBJ2-7; V gene: TRBV5-6; D gene: -; clone size: few; CDR3 length: 16; CDR3 DNA: TGTGCCAGCAGCTCATTGCCGGACCCGACCTCCTACGAGCAGTACTTC; CDR3 protein: CASSSLPDPTSYEQYF
J gene: TRBJ2-5; V gene: TRBV20-1; D gene: -; clone size: once; CDR3 length: 13; CDR3 DNA: TGCAGTGCTAGAGAGCCCGCCAGAGAGACCCAGTACTTC; CDR3 protein: CSAREPARETQYF
J gene: TRBJ1-3; V gene: TRBV6-1; D gene: TRBD1; clone size: few; CDR3 length: 16; CDR3 DNA: TGTGCCAGCAGTGAAATAAGGGACAGGATTAGAAACACCATATATTTT; CDR3 protein: CASSEIRDRIRNTIYF
J gene: TRBJ2-1; V gene: TRBV12-3/TRBV12-4; D gene: -; clone size: large; CDR3 length: 14; CDR3 DNA: TGTGCCAGCAGTTTGCTTCCGGGACCCAATGAGCAGTTCTTC; CDR3 protein: CASSLLPGPNEQFF
J gene: TRBJ2-5; V gene: TRBV6-1; D gene: -; clone size: few; CDR3 length: 16; CDR3 DNA: TGTGCCAGCAGTGAAGGTCGGGGCTTGCGGTCTCAGACCCAGTACTTC; CDR3 protein: CASSEGRGLRSQTQYF
J gene: TRBJ1-2; V gene: TRBV15; D gene: TRBD1; clone size: -; CDR3 length: 13; CDR3 DNA: TGTGCCACCAGCATGGACAGGGGCTATGGCTACACCTTC; CDR3 protein: CATSMDRGYGYTF
J gene: TRBJ2-2; V gene: TRBV20-1; D gene: -; clone size: -; CDR3 length: 14; CDR3 DNA: TGCAGTGCTAGAGAACTTACGAACACCGGGGAGCTGTTTTTT; CDR3 protein: CSARELTNTGELFF
J gene: TRBJ2-1; V gene: TRBV11-2; D gene: TRBD1; clone size: few; CDR3 length: 16; CDR3 DNA: TGTGCCAGCAGCCTTGGGGGACAGGGGAGTACAGGTGAGCAGTTCTTC; CDR3 protein: CASSLGGQGSTGEQFF
J gene: TRBJ1-2; V gene: TRBV5-1; D gene: -; clone size: few; CDR3 length: 17; CDR3 DNA: TGCGCCAGCAGCTTGATGGCGACGGGACGGAATAACTATGGCTACACCTTC; CDR3 protein: CASSLMATGRNNYGYTF
J gene: TRBJ1-5; V gene: TRBV20-1; D gene: -; clone size: -; CDR3 length: 13; CDR3 DNA: TGCAGTGCTAGAGCGGTCGGGAACCAGCCCCAGCATTTT; CDR3 protein: CSARAVGNQPQHF
J gene: TRBJ2-7; V gene: TRBV7-2; D gene: -; clone size: -; CDR3 length: 12; CDR3 DNA: TGTGCCAGCAGCCCCCTAGGGTACGAGCAGTACTTC; CDR3 protein: CASSPLGYEQYF
J gene: TRBJ2-1; V gene: TRBV7-6; D gene: TRBD2; clone size: -; CDR3 length: 16; CDR3 DNA: TGTGCCAGCAGCGCACTAGCGGGAGGGCCCGACAATGAGCAGTTCTTC; CDR3 protein: CASSALAGGPDNEQFF
J gene: TRBJ1-2; V gene: TRBV5-5; D gene: -; clone size: -; CDR3 length: 15; CDR3 DNA: TGTGCCAGCAGCCCGGACGCAGGGAGCGGGTATGGCTACACCTTC; CDR3 protein: CASSPDAGSGYGYTF